This T cell receptor (beta chain) appears in the sequencing data of a study of blood T cells in healthy people across ages. Overall study: For every two T cells, template switching captured about one barcoded beta molecule. Findings of the study overall: Age brought a roughly linear fall in TCR beta diversity measured per million T cells. Investigators viewed diversity estimates from one million T cells as underestimates, the study reported.

A second PCR of about 7 to 12 cycles used a sample-barcoded 5' primer and a J-beta primer mix. A 12-random-nucleotide template-switch adaptor tagged each cDNA molecule. TCRdb re-analysed the 5' RACE reads in MiXCR, keeping a single row per CDR3 protein. Of approximately 350,000 distinct CDR3 sequences in the sample, over 45% were seen once. This CDR3 spans 14 amino acids. The germline V gene encodes CDR1 SGHAT and CDR2 FQDESV (reference sequence). V lost 2 bases to trimming and J lost 5 bases, with 10 bases between them. Worth noting for this clonotype: Antigen: not known.

The sequence came from a man aged 60-69 years in good health. The chain carries TRBV11-1 and TRBJ2-1; D may be TRBD2 (5 bases). The sequencing input was blood. As DNA, the CDR3 is TGTGCCAGCAGCTTAATGCGGGCCGACAATGAGCAGTTCTTC. It yields the protein CASSLMRADNEQFF.